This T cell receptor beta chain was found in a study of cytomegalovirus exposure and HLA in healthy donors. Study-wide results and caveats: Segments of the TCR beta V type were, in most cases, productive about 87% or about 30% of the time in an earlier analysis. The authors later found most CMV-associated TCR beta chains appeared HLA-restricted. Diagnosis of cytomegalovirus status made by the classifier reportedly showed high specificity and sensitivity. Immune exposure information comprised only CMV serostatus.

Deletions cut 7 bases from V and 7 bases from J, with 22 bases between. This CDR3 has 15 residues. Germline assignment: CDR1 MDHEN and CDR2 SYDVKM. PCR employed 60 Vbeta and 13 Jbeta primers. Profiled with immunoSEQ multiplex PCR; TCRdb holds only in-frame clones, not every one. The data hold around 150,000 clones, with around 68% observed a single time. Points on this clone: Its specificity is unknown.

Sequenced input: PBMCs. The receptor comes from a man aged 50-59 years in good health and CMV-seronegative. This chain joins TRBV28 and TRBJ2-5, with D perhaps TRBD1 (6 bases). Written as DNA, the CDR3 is TGTGCCAGCATTTCTCGAGGGGGTGGCAGGGGGACCCAGTACTTC. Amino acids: CASISRGGGRGTQYF.